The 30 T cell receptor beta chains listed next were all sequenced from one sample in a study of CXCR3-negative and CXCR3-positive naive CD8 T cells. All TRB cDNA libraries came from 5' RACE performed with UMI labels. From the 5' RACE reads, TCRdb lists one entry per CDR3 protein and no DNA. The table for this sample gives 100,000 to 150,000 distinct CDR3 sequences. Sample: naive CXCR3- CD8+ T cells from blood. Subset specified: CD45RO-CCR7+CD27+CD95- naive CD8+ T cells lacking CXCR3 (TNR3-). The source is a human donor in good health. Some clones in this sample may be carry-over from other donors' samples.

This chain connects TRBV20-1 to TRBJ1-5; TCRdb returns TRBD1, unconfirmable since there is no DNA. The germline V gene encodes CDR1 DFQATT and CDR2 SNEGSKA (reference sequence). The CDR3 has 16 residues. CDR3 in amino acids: CSARAIPGQGFQPQHF.

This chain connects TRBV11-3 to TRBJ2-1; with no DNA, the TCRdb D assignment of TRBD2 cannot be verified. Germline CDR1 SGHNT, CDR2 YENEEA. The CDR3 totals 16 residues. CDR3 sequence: CASSPSSGLDYNEQFF.

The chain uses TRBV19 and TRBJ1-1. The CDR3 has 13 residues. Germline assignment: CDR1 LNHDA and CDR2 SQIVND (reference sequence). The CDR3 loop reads CASRIAGSTEAFF.

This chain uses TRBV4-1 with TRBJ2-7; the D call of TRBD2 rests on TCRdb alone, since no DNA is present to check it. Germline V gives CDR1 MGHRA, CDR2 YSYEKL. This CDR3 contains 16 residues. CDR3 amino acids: CASSPLVAGGSYEQYF.

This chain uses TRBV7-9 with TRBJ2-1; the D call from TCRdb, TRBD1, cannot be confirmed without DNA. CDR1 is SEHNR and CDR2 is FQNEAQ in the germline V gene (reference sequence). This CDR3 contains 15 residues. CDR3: CASSPKDGNHNEQFF.

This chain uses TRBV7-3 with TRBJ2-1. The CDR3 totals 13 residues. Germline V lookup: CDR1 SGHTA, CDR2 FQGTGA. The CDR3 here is CASSLNDGMGQFF. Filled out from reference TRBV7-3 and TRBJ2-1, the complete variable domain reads GAGVSQTPSNKVTEKGKYVELRCDPISGHTALYWYRQSLGQGPEFLIYFQGTGAADDSGLPNDRFFAVRPEGSVSTLKIQRTERGDSAVYLCASSLNDGMGQFFGPGTRLTVL.

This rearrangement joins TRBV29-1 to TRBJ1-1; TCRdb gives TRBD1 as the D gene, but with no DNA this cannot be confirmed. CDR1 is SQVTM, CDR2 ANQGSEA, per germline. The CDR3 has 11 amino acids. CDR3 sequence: CGTGGNTEAFF.

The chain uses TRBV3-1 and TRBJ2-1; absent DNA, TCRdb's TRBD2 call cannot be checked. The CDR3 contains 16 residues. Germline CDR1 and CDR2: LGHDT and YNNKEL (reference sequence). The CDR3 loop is CASSPTGTSAYNEQFF.

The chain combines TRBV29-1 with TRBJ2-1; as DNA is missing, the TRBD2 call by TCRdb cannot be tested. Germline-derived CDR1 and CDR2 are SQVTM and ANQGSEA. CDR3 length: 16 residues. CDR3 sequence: CSVDPPPPSVHNEQFF.

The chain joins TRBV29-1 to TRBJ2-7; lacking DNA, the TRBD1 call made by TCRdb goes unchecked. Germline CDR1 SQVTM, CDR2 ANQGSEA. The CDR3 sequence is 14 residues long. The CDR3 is CSVYDRVLSYEQYF.

The CDR3 reads CASSDSGGSDTQYF. The chain employs TRBV6-4 and TRBJ2-3; TCRdb names TRBD1, which stays unverified in the absence of DNA. The CDR3 spans 14 residues. Germline values: CDR1 MRHNA, CDR2 SNTAGT.

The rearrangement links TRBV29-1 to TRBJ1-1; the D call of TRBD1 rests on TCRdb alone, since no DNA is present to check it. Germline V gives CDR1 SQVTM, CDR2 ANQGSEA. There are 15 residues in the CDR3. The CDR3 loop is CSLRGTGDMNTEAFF.

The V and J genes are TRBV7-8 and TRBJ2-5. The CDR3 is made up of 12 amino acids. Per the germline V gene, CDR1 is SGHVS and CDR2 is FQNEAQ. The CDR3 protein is CASSLGVETQYF.

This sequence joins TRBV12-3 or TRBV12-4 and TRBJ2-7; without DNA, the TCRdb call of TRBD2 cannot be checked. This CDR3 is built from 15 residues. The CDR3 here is CASSSPRGGAYEQYF.

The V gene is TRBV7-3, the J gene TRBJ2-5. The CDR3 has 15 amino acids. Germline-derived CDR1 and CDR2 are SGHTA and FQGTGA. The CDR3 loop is CASSLTGMGQETQYF.

CDR3 residues: CASSIVWTSDNEQFF. The chain combines TRBV19 with TRBJ2-1. The germline CDR1 and CDR2 sequences are LNHDA and SQIVND (reference sequence). CDR3 size: 15 residues.

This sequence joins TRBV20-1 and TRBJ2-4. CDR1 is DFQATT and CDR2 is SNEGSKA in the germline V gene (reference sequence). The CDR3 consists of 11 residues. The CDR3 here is CSAPYGNIQYF.

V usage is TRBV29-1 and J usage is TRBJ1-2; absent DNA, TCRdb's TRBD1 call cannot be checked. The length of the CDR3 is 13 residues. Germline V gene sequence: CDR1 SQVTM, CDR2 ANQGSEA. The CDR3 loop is CSVEDRDNYGYTF.

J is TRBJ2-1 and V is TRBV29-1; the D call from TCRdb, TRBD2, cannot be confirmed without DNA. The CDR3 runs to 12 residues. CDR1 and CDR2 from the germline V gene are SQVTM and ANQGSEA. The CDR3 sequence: CSGRDSGDEQFF.

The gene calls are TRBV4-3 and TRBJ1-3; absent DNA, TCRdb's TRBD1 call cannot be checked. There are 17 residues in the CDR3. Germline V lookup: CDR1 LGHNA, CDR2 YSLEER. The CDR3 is CASSQDVFRGAGNTIYF.

The CDR3 spells CASSLGPREQYF. The chain couples TRBV5-1 to TRBJ2-7; TCRdb calls TRBD2, which cannot be checked without DNA. CDR3 size: 12 residues. Germline CDR1 SGHRS, CDR2 YFSETQ.

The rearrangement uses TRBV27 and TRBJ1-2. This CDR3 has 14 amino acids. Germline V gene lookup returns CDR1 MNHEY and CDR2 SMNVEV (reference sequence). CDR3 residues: CASSLTEPNYGYTF.

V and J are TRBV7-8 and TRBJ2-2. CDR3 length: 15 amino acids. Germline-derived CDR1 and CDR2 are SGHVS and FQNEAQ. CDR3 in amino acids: CASNNRWSNTGELFF.

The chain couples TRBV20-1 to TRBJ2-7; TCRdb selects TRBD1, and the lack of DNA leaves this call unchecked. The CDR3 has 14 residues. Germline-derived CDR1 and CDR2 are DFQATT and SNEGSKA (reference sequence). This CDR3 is CSASDPGTGGEQYF.

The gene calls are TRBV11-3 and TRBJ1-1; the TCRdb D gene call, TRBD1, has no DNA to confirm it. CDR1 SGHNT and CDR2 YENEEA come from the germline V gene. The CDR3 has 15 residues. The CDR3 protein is CASSLVGTGPSEAFF.

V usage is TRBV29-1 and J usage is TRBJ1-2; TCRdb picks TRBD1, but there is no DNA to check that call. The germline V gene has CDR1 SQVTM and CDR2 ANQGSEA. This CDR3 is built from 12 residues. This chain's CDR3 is CSVEGRDSGYTF.

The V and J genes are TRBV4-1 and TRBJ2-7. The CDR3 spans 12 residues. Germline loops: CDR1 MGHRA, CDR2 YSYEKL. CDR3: CASSQAMDEQYF.

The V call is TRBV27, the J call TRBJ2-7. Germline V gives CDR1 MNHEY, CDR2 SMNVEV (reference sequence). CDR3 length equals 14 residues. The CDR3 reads CASSFSTGSYEQYF.

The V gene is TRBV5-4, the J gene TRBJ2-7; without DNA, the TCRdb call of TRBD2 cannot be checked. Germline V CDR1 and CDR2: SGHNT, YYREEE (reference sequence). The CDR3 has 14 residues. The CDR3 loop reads CASSFEEGLSEQYF.

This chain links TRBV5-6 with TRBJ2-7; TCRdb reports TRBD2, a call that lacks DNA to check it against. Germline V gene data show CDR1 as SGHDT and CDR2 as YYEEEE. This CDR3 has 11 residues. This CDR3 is CASGGPLEQYF.